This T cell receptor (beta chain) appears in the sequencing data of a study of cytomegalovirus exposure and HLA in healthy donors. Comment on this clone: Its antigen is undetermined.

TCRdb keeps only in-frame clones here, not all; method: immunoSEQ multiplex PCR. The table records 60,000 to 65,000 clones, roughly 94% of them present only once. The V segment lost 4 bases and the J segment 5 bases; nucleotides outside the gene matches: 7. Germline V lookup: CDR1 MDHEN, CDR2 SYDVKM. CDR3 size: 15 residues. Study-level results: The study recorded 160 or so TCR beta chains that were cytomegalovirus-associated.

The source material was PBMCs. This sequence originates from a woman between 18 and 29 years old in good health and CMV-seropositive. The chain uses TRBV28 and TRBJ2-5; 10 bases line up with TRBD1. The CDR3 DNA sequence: TGTGCCAGCAGTTCCGAGACAGGGGGCGGGGAGACCCAGTACTTC. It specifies CASSSETGGGETQYF.